What follows is one T cell receptor (beta chain) and its context. What it binds is not known. This specimen comes from a study of cytomegalovirus exposure and HLA in healthy donors. General study points: Altogether, some 170 TCR beta chains were recorded as cytomegalovirus-associated. High sensitivity and specificity were reportedly achieved when the classifier diagnosed cytomegalovirus status.

Use of 60 Vbeta and 13 Jbeta primers characterized the PCR. Repertoires were generated with immunoSEQ multiplex PCR, while TCRdb's copy carries only in-frame clones and drops some. Seen here are 95,000 to 100,000 clones, 65% to 80% observed once, and the top ten hold approximately 2%. V trimming: 6 bases; J trimming: 7 bases; junction bases outside the gene matches: 5. The CDR3 is made up of 14 amino acids. Germline V lookup: CDR1 SNHLY, CDR2 FYNNEI. The sample comprised PBMCs. This chain links TRBV2 with TRBJ1-6; TRBD1 aligns across 8 bases. The receptor was derived from a woman aged 40 to 50 in good health and CMV-seronegative. CDR3 bases: TGTGCCAGCAGGCAGACAGGGGAAAATTCACCCCTCCACTTT. Translation gives CASRQTGENSPLHF.